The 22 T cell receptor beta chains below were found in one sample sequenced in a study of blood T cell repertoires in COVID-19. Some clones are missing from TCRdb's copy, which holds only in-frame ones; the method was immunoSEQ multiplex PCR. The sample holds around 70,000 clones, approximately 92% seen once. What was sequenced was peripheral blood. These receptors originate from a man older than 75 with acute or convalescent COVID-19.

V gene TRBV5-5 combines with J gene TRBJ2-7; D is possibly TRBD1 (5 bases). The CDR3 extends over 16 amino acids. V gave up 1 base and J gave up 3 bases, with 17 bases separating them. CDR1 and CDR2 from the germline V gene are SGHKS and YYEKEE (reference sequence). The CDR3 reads CASSLLLAGHLYEQYF. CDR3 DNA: TGTGCCAGCAGCTTGTTATTGGCCGGACACCTCTACGAGCAGTACTTC.

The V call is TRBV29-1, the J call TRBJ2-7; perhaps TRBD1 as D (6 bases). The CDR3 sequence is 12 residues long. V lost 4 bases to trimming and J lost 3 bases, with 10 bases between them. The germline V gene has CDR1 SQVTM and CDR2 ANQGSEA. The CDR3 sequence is CSVGTGIYEQYF. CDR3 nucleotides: TGCAGCGTTGGCACAGGGATCTACGAGCAGTACTTC.

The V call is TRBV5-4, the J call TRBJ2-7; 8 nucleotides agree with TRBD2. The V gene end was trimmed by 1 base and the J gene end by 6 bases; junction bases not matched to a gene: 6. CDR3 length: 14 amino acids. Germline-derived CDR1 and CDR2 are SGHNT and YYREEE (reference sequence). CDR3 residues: CASSLSRGGREQYF. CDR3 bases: TGTGCCAGCAGCTTGTCTCGGGGGGGCCGCGAGCAGTACTTC.

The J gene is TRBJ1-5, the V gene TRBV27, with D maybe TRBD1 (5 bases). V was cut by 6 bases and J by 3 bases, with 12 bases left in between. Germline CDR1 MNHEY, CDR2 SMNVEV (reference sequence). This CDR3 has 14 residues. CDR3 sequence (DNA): TGTGCCAGCAGGGGAGGGGTGGTCAATCAGCCCCAGCATTTT. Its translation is CASRGGVVNQPQHF.

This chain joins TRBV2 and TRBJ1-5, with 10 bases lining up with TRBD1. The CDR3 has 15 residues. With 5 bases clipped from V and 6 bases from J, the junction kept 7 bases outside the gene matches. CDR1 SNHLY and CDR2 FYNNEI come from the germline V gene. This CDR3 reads CASSRQGASGQPQHF. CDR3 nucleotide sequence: TGTGCCAGCAGTCGACAGGGGGCGTCGGGTCAGCCCCAGCATTTT.

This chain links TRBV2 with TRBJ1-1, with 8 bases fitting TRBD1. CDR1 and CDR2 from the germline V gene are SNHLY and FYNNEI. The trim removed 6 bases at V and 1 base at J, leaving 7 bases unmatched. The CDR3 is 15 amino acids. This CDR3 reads CASRNDRGPNTEAFF. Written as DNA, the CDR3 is TGTGCCAGCAGGAACGACAGGGGACCGAACACTGAAGCTTTCTTT.

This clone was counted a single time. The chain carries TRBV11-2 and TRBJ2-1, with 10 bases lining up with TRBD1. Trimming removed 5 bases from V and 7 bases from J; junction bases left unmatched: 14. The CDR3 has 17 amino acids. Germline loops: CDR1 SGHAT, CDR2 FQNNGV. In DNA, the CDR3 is TGTGCCAGCAGCGGAGCCGGGACAGGGGATTTCAGGAATGAGCAGTTCTTC. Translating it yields CASSGAGTGDFRNEQFF.

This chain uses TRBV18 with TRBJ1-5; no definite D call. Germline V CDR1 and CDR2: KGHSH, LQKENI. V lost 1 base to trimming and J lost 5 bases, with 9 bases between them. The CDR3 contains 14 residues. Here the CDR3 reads CASSPRRTDQPQHF. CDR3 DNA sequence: TGTGCCAGCTCACCACGACGGACTGATCAGCCCCAGCATTTT.

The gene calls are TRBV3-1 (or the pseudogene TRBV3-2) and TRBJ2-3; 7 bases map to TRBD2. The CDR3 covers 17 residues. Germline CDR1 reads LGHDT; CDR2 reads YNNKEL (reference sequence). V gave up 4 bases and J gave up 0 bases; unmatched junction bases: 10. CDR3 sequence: CASSPGGGPPSTDTQYF. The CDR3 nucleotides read TGTGCCAGCAGCCCTGGCGGGGGACCCCCTAGCACAGATACGCAGTATTTT.

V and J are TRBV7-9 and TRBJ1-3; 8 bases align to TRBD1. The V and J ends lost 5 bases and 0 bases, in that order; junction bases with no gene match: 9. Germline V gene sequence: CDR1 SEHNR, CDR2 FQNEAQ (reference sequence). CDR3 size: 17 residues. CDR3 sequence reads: CASSTSTGVGSGNTIYF. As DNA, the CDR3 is TGTGCCAGCAGCACCTCGACAGGGGTAGGCTCTGGAAACACCATATATTTT.

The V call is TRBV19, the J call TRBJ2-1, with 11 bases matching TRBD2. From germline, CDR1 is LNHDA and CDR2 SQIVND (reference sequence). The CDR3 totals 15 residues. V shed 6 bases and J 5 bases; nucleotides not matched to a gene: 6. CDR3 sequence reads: CASSGLAGRNNEQFF. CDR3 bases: TGTGCCAGTAGCGGACTAGCGGGTAGAAACAATGAGCAGTTCTTC.

CDR3 residues: CASRGGWGSPLHF. CDR3 sequence (DNA): TGTGCCAGCAGGGGGGGTTGGGGTTCACCCCTCCACTTT. The chain recombines TRBV12-3 or TRBV12-4 with TRBJ1-6; possibly TRBD1 for D (5 bases). V was trimmed by 6 bases and J by 9 bases, leaving 12 bases between them. The CDR3 runs 13 residues.

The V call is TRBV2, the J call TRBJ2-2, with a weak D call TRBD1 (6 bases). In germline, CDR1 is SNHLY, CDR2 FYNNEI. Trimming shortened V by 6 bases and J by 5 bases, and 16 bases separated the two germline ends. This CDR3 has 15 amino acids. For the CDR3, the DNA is TGTGCCAGCAGCCGGGACACTCTGGGGACCGGGGAGCTGTTTTTT. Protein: CASSRDTLGTGELFF.

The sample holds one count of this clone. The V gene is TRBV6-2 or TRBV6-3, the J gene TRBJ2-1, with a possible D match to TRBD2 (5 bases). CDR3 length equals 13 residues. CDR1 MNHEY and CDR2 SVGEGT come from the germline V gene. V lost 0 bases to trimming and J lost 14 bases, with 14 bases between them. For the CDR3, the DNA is TGTGCCAGCAGTTACTCTCGACTCGGACTCGAGTTCTTC. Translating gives CASSYSRLGLEFF.

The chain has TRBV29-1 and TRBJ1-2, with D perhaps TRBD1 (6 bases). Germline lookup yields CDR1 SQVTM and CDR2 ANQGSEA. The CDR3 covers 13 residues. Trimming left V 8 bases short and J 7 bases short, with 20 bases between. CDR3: CSSYSGGASGYTF. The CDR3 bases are TGCAGCTCCTACTCTGGGGGGGCGAGTGGCTACACCTTC.

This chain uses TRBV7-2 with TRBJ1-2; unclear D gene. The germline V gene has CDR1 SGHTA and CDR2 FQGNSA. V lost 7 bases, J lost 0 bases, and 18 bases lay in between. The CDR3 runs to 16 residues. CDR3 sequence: CASNLTPATANYGYTF. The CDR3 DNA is TGTGCCAGCAACCTGACTCCAGCTACGGCTAACTATGGCTACACCTTC.

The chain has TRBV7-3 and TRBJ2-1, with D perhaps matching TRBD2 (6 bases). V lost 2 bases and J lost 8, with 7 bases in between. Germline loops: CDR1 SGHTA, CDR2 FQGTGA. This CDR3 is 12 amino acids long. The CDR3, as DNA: TGTGCCAGCAGCTTACTAGCGCATGAGCAGTTCTTC. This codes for CASSLLAHEQFF.

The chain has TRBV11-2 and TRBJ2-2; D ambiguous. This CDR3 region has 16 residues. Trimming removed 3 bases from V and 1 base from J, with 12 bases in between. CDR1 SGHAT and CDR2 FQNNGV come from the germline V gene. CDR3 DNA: TGTGCCAGCAGCTTTACACGGCGAGGGAACACCGGGGAGCTGTTTTTT. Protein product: CASSFTRRGNTGELFF.

CDR3: CASSSRGLLYGYTF. The CDR3 region has the DNA TGTGCCAGCAGTTCCAGGGGGCTTCTCTATGGCTACACCTTC. The V and J genes are TRBV27 and TRBJ1-2; 8 bases are shared with TRBD1. The CDR3 length is 14 residues. The J segment lost 4 bases and the V segment lost 4 bases, leaving 5 bases of the junction unmatched. The germline gives CDR1 MNHEY, CDR2 SMNVEV (reference sequence).

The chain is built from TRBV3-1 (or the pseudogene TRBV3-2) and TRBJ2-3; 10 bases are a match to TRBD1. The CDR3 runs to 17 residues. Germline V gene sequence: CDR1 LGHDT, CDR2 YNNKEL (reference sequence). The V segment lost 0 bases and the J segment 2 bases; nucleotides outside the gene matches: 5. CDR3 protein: CASSQEAGTGDTDTQYF. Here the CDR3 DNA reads TGTGCCAGCAGCCAAGAAGCCGGGACAGGGGACACAGATACGCAGTATTTT.

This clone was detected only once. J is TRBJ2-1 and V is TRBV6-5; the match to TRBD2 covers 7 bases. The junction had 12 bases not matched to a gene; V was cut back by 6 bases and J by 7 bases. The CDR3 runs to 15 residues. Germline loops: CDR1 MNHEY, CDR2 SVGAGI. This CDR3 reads CASSRGTGGGNEQFF. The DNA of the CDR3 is TGTGCCAGCAGCAGAGGGACGGGGGGAGGTAATGAGCAGTTCTTC.

CDR3 sequence: CASSHQGTHGYTF. The CDR3 nucleotides are TGTGCCAGCAGCCATCAGGGGACCCATGGCTACACCTTC. J is TRBJ1-2 and V is TRBV7-9, with TRBD1 as a possible D gene (6 bases). This CDR3 is built from 13 residues. CDR1 and CDR2 from the germline V gene are SEHNR and FQNEAQ (reference sequence). V gave up 5 bases and J gave up 6 bases, with 13 bases separating them.